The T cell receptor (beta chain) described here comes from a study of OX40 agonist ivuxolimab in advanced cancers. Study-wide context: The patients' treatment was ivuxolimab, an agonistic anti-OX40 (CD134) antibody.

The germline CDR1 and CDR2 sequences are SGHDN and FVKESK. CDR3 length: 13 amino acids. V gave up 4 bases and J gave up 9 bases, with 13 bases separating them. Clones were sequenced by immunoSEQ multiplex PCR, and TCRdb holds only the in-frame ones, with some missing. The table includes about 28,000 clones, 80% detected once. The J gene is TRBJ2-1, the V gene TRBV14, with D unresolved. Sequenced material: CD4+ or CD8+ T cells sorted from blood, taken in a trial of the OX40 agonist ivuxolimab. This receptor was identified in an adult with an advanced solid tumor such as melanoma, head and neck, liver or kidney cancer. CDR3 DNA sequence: TGTGCCAGCAGCCCCTCCTTGGAAGGTGAGCAGTTCTTC. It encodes CASSPSLEGEQFF.